This is a list of T cell receptor beta chains from one sample in a study of T cell repertoires in cytomegalovirus infection. TCRdb redid the calling of the reads with MiXCR, one entry per CDR3 protein. Among under 850,000 distinct CDR3 sequences, 35% were seen once, and the ten largest hold under 3.5%. Material: PBMCs. These receptors originate from a human donor in good health (CMV status not recorded). Some clones in this sample may be carry-over from other donors' samples. CDR3s include the opening cysteine and the closing phenylalanine or tryptophan. The D gene is left open where the match is weak. The listing skips clone size in some rows; elsewhere it reads once, few, many or a size class.

clone_size j_call d_call v_call cdr3_nt cdr3_aa
. TRBJ1-4 . TRBV6-6 TGTGCCAGCAGTCTCGGGACCCAGGTAGAACTGTTTTTT CASSLGTQVELFF
few TRBJ1-4 . TRBV5-1 TGCGCCAGCAGCTTCGCCCACACAACTAATGAAAAACTGTTTTTT CASSFAHTTNEKLFF
many TRBJ1-5 . TRBV5-6 TGTGCCAGCAGGTTCTCCGATCAGCCCCAGCATTTT CASRFSDQPQHF
few TRBJ2-5 . TRBV7-6 TGTGCCAGCAGCTTAGTTGGCGGAGAAGAGACCCAGTACTTC CASSLVGGEETQYF
few TRBJ2-3 . TRBV7-6 TGTGCCAGCAGCGCGCCTGACAGGTCCACAGATACGCAGTATTTT CASSAPDRSTDTQYF
few TRBJ1-5 TRBD1 TRBV19 TGTGCCAGTAGTCTTAGACCCGGGACAGCCAAAATCAAGCCCCAGCATTTT CASSLRPGTAKIKPQHF
. TRBJ1-5 . TRBV6-5 TGTGCCAGCAGTTACGGACCCCCACCTGGGGTACAGCCCCAGCATTTT CASSYGPPPGVQPQHF
. TRBJ1-2 . TRBV19 TGTGCCAGTAGTATAGACAGCGTCTATGGCTACACCTTC CASSIDSVYGYTF
few TRBJ2-7 TRBD1 TRBV28 TGTGCCAGCAGTCCCGGACAGGTCGGTACCTACGAGCAGTACTTC CASSPGQVGTYEQYF
. TRBJ2-1 . TRBV11-3 TGTGCCAGCAGCAACCCGGACGGGAACAATGAGCAGTTCTTC CASSNPDGNNEQFF
. TRBJ2-6 . TRBV6-5 TGTGCCAGCAGCCAAGAGGCCAAGGCCAACGTCCTGACTTTC CASSQEAKANVLTF
. TRBJ1-5 . TRBV7-9 TGTGCCAGCAGCTTAGGCCAGTTTGGGAATCAGCCCCAGCATTTT CASSLGQFGNQPQHF
. TRBJ2-7 . TRBV14 TGTGCCAGCAGCGAGGTGAGGGGCCCCTACGAGCAGTACTTC CASSEVRGPYEQYF
. TRBJ2-2 . TRBV19 TGTGCCAGTAGTCCCCTTCAGAACACCGGGGAGCTGTTTTTT CASSPLQNTGELFF
few TRBJ1-6 TRBD1 TRBV7-9 TGTGCCAGCAGCGCACCGCCGGGACAGGGGAATTCACCCCTCCACTTT CASSAPPGQGNSPLHF
few TRBJ2-1 . TRBV28 TGTGCCAGCAGGTACCCCGGGCCCCACAATGAGCAGTTCTTC CASRYPGPHNEQFF
many TRBJ2-2 TRBD1 TRBV28 TGTGCCAGCAGTTTAGCAGAATGGACAGGAGCGAACACCGGGGAGCTGTTTTTT CASSLAEWTGANTGELFF
. TRBJ1-1 . TRBV29-1 TGCAGCGTTGATCCCCACCCGAACACTGAAGCTTTCTTT CSVDPHPNTEAFF
many TRBJ2-7 . TRBV7-8 TGTGCCAGCAGCTTAGACGATCGGCCACCCTACGAGCAGTACTTC CASSLDDRPPYEQYF
many TRBJ2-7 . TRBV7-2 TGTGCCAGCAGCTTATTGGAAAAGTACTACGAGCAGTACTTC CASSLLEKYYEQYF
few TRBJ1-1 . TRBV7-2 TGTGCCAGCAGCTTAGCAAGGGAGTGGTCGGAAGCTTTCTTT CASSLAREWSEAFF
once TRBJ1-1 TRBD1 TRBV28 TGTGCCAGCAGAGACGCCCTAGGACAGGGAGCTGAAGCTTTCTTT CASRDALGQGAEAFF
. TRBJ1-4 TRBD1 TRBV2 TGTGCCAGCAGTGAAGCGCAGGGGGGAAATAATGAAAAACTGTTTTTT CASSEAQGGNNEKLFF
few TRBJ1-2 . TRBV7-9 TGTGCCAGCAGCACCCCAGGGAGGCGGTATGGCTACACCTTC CASSTPGRRYGYTF
. TRBJ2-5 TRBD1 TRBV12-3/TRBV12-4 TGTGCCAGCAGTTTAGCGGTAGGAGGGACAGGACAAGAGACCCAGTACTTC CASSLAVGGTGQETQYF
. TRBJ2-7 . TRBV28 TGTGCCAGCATGGGGGGCACCTACGAGCAGTACTTC CASMGGTYEQYF
many TRBJ2-3 TRBD1 TRBV12-3/TRBV12-4 TGTGCCAGCAGTCCAAAATACAGGGGGCGGACAGATACGCAGTATTTT CASSPKYRGRTDTQYF
few TRBJ1-1 . TRBV5-6 TGTGCCAGCAGCAGACCTAGAGGGGGGATGAACACTGAAGCTTTCTTT CASSRPRGGMNTEAFF
. TRBJ2-1 TRBD2 TRBV27 TGTGCCAGCAGCGGGGGGGCAGTCACAGGCTCCTACAATGAGCAGTTCTTC CASSGGAVTGSYNEQFF
. TRBJ2-1 TRBD2 TRBV19 TGTGCCAGTAGTAACCTAGCGGGGGTAAGAGACAATGAGCAGTTCTTC CASSNLAGVRDNEQFF
few TRBJ1-2 TRBD1 TRBV28 TGTGTATCGAGATCCTCCGGGACAGGGGATGGCTACACCTTC CVSRSSGTGDGYTF
many TRBJ2-3 . TRBV11-2 TGTGCCAGCAGGCTTTTAACAGATACGCAGTATTTT CASRLLTDTQYF
. TRBJ1-1 TRBD1 TRBV5-1 TGCGCCAGCAGCTTGGCCACCTTCAGGGGGGACACTGAAGCTTTCTTT CASSLATFRGDTEAFF
many TRBJ1-1 TRBD1 TRBV7-6 TGTGCCAGCAGCTCAACGACAGGGGACACTGAAGCTTTCTTT CASSSTTGDTEAFF
few TRBJ2-3 . TRBV2 TGTGCCAGCAAGTTTCAACAGGGCTTAACAGATACGCAGTATTTT CASKFQQGLTDTQYF
. TRBJ2-3 . TRBV20-1 TGCAGTGCTGTCCTTCGGGTAACCGATACGCAGTATTTT CSAVLRVTDTQYF
. TRBJ1-2 . TRBV2 TGTGCCAGCAGTGTAATGGCGGTGGTTGGCTACACCTTC CASSVMAVVGYTF
. TRBJ2-3 TRBD2 TRBV7-9 TGTGCCAGCAGCTCGAGGACTACGCCAAGACTAGCGGGAGTGGTGGAGGCAGATACGCAGTATTTT CASSSRTTPRLAGVVEADTQYF
few TRBJ1-1 TRBD1 TRBV5-5 TGTGCCAGCAGCTCTACCACAGGGGGCGGTTTGACTGAAGCTTTCTTT CASSSTTGGGLTEAFF
few TRBJ2-1 TRBD2 TRBV7-6 TGTGCCAGCAGCTTGTCTAGCGGGAGGGCCACTGAGCAGTTCTTC CASSLSSGRATEQFF
many TRBJ1-1 . TRBV28 TGTGCCAGCAGTTATACAACTGAAGCTTTCTTT CASSYTTEAFF
many TRBJ1-5 . TRBV28 TGTGCCAGCAGTACACAGGGAGCGCGGCAGCCCCAGCATTTT CASSTQGARQPQHF
. TRBJ2-1 . TRBV19 TGTGCCAGTAAGGCTCCCGGAGTCAATGAGCAGTTCTTC CASKAPGVNEQFF
. TRBJ1-4 . TRBV11-2 TGTGCCAGCCTCCCTGGAGGTGGAAACCGTGATGAAAAACTGTTTTTT CASLPGGGNRDEKLFF
. TRBJ1-3 . TRBV4-1 TGCGCCAGCAGCCAAAGGAGGGACACCAATGGAAACACCATATATTTT CASSQRRDTNGNTIYF
. TRBJ1-3 . TRBV19 TGTGCCAGTAGCCCTACCGGGACAAGGAGCTCTGGAAACACCATATATTTT CASSPTGTRSSGNTIYF